This T cell receptor (beta chain) is drawn from a study of T-cell reconstitution after alpha-beta-depleted transplantation in children. This clonotype has ten or more counts. Molecular barcoding with unique molecular identifiers was used for the TCRbeta library. Using its own MiXCR run on the PCR reads, TCRdb lists one record per CDR3 protein. In the table there are about 230,000 distinct CDR3 sequences, 12% of which are singletons. The V end lost 0 bases, the J end lost 2 bases, and 10 bases lay between the germline ends. This CDR3 is 15 amino acids long. Germline CDR1 reads MNHEY; CDR2 reads SMNVEV (reference sequence).

The TCR originated in a human donor who donated a stem cell graft to a child with acute lymphoblastic leukemia. The V call is TRBV27, the J call TRBJ1-1; perhaps TRBD1 as D (6 bases). The specimen comprised PBMCs from the stem cell graft donor, sampled from the stem cell graft. As DNA, the CDR3 is TGTGCCAGCAGTTTATCTCCGGGGGCAAACACTGAAGCTTTCTTT. Its translation is CASSLSPGANTEAFF.